Listed below are T cell receptor beta chains from one sample, sequenced in a study of T cells of healthy individuals. TCRdb passed the 5' RACE reads through MiXCR, listing each CDR3 protein once. The sample shows tens of thousands of distinct CDR3 sequences, approximately 15% of them seen only once. The receptors derive from a human donor in good health. The CDR3 runs from the conserved cysteine through the conserved F or W. A D gene is named only where the DNA matches it firmly. Only part of the rows carry a size: once, few, many, or a class if the clone is expanded.

13	TRBJ1-5	TRBV2	NA	TRBD1	TGTGCCAGCGGGACAGGGGGCAATCAGCCCCAGCATTTT	CASGTGGNQPQHF
13	TRBJ2-5	TRBV20-1	NA	NA	TGCAGTGCTAGAGCCCCCTCCCTTGCGACCCAGTACTTC	CSARAPSLATQYF
16	TRBJ1-5	TRBV4-1	few	TRBD1	TGCGCCAGCAGCCAAGAGACGACAGGGAGGGAACAGCCCCAGCATTTT	CASSQETTGREQPQHF
15	TRBJ2-3	TRBV5-1	NA	NA	TGCGCCAGCAGCCCCTTTTCCCCGGCAGGTGATACGCAGTATTTT	CASSPFSPAGDTQYF
13	TRBJ1-1	TRBV5-6	many	TRBD1	TGTGCCAGCAGCGGGACAGGGAACGGGGAAGCTTTCTTT	CASSGTGNGEAFF
12	TRBJ2-7	TRBV20-1	NA	TRBD2	TGCAGTGCTAGACTAGCGGACTACGAGCAGTACTTC	CSARLADYEQYF
14	TRBJ2-3	TRBV4-3	few	NA	TGCGCCAGCAGCCAAAGGGTATGGTCCGATACGCAGTATTTT	CASSQRVWSDTQYF
12	TRBJ1-5	TRBV6-1	many	NA	TGTGCCAGCAGGGAAAGCAATCAGCCCCAGCATTTT	CASRESNQPQHF
15	TRBJ2-3	TRBV3-1	many	NA	TGTGCCAGCAGCCGTCGGGGCTATCCCACAGATACGCAGTATTTT	CASSRRGYPTDTQYF
14	TRBJ2-5	TRBV6-2/TRBV6-3	NA	NA	TGTGCCAGCTACCGTGGGCAGGGGATGGAGACCCAGTACTTC	CASYRGQGMETQYF
17	TRBJ2-4	TRBV4-1	NA	TRBD2	TGCGCCAGCAGCCAGAGGGGACTAGCGGGAGAGGTAAACATTCAGTACTTC	CASSQRGLAGEVNIQYF
15	TRBJ2-7	TRBV2	few	NA	TGTGCCAGCAGTGACGGTCGGCTAGGAGGAGACGAGCAGTACTTC	CASSDGRLGGDEQYF
15	TRBJ2-3	TRBV20-1	NA	TRBD2	TGCAGTGCTAGCTCTAGCGGGGGGGCGATAGATACGCAGTATTTT	CSASSSGGAIDTQYF
16	TRBJ2-1	TRBV25-1	many	TRBD2	TGTGCCAGCAGTGTTCCCAGCGGGAGCGTCAACAATGAGCAGTTCTTC	CASSVPSGSVNNEQFF
18	TRBJ2-6	TRBV24-1	few	TRBD1	TGTGCCACCAGTGACCGACAGGGGGCGTCTGCTGGGGCCAACGTCCTGACTTTC	CATSDRQGASAGANVLTF
18	TRBJ2-3	TRBV4-2	NA	TRBD2	TGTGCCAGCAGCTTCTCGGCAGCGGGGGCCTCTAGCACAGATACGCAGTATTTT	CASSFSAAGASSTDTQYF
14	TRBJ1-1	TRBV5-4	many	NA	TGTGCCAGCAGCTTGGACGCCCGGAACACTGAAGCTTTCTTT	CASSLDARNTEAFF
13	TRBJ2-7	TRBV6-1	NA	NA	TGTGCCAGCAGTGAAATCCCGGCGGACGAGCAGTACTTC	CASSEIPADEQYF
17	TRBJ2-2	TRBV30	few	TRBD1	TGTGCCTGGAGTGTACCCCGGACAGGGGGTGGGACCGGGGAGCTGTTTTTT	CAWSVPRTGGGTGELFF
12	TRBJ1-5	TRBV19	NA	NA	TGTGCCAGTAGGGTTATCGGCCAGCCCCAGCATTTT	CASRVIGQPQHF
16	TRBJ2-2	TRBV6-5	many	TRBD2	TGTGCCAGCAAACGAGCGGGAGGGCCCAGAACCGGGGAGCTGTTTTTT	CASKRAGGPRTGELFF
14	TRBJ2-1	TRBV20-1	many	NA	TGCAGTGCCGAGGGGGGCCTAGCTCGCGAGTTAGAGTTCTTC	CSAEGGLARELEFF
13	TRBJ1-6	TRBV7-9	many	NA	TGTGCCAGCAGCTTAGGGCAGGTTTCACCCCTCCACTTT	CASSLGQVSPLHF
19	TRBJ2-4	TRBV12-5	few	TRBD1	TGTGCTAGTGGTTTGGTGCTGGGGGACAGACTCCTAGCCAAAAACATTCAGTACTTC	CASGLVLGDRLLAKNIQYF
13	TRBJ1-2	TRBV11-2	many	NA	TGTGCCAGCAGCTTAGCGGGGTCCTATGGCTACACCTTC	CASSLAGSYGYTF
12	TRBJ2-3	TRBV12-3/TRBV12-4	many	NA	TGTGCCAGCAGTGACATGAGGAATACGCAGTATTTT	CASSDMRNTQYF
16	TRBJ1-4	TRBV7-6	NA	TRBD1	TGTGCCAGCAGCTTAGTAGTAGCGACAGGGAGTGAAAAACTGTTTTTT	CASSLVVATGSEKLFF
13	TRBJ1-1	TRBV20-1	NA	NA	TGCAGTGCCCCTCGACAGCTGAACACTGAAGCTTTCTTT	CSAPRQLNTEAFF
14	TRBJ2-3	TRBV7-9	few	NA	TGTGCCAGCAGCTCTAGCGCTAGCACAGATACGCAGTATTTT	CASSSSASTDTQYF
12	TRBJ2-7	TRBV12-3/TRBV12-4	few	NA	TGTGCCAGCAGTTTTCGCCGAGGGGAGCAGTACTTC	CASSFRRGEQYF
16	TRBJ1-6	TRBV2	many	TRBD1	TGTGCCAGCAGCCTCTTGACAGGGAACTATAATTCACCCCTCCACTTT	CASSLLTGNYNSPLHF
14	TRBJ2-1	TRBV6-2/TRBV6-3	NA	TRBD2	TGTGCCAGCAGTTCCTTCTCATTAGCGGGGGGGGGGTTCTTC	CASSSFSLAGGGFF
13	TRBJ2-7	TRBV20-1	NA	NA	TGCAGTGTTAAAAATTCGGGAAGGTACGAGCAGTACTTC	CSVKNSGRYEQYF
12	TRBJ2-7	TRBV7-8	many	NA	TGTGCCAGCAGCTTAGGTGGTGGCGAGCAGTACTTC	CASSLGGGEQYF
14	TRBJ2-4	TRBV5-1	NA	NA	TGCGCCAGCAGGGGGACGGCCGGCCAGACCATTCAGTACTTC	CASRGTAGQTIQYF
15	TRBJ2-2	TRBV15	many	TRBD2	TGTGCCACCAGCAGAGAACTAGCGGGCACCGGGGAGCTGTTTTTT	CATSRELAGTGELFF
14	TRBJ2-7	TRBV27	NA	NA	TGTGCCAGCAGTTTCTTCGACACGTCCTACGAGCAGTACTTC	CASSFFDTSYEQYF
12	TRBJ1-1	TRBV10-3	few	NA	TGTGCCATCCGCAAAGGGAACACTGAAGCTTTCTTT	CAIRKGNTEAFF
15	TRBJ2-5	TRBV4-3	few	NA	TGCGCCAGCAGCCAAGACCCTTCCAGGGGAGAGACCCAGTACTTC	CASSQDPSRGETQYF
16	TRBJ2-2	TRBV7-2	many	NA	TGTGCCAGCAGCCCAGGGGGAGGGGGCAACCCCGGGGAGCTGTTTTTT	CASSPGGGGNPGELFF
11	TRBJ2-1	TRBV13	few	NA	TGTGCCAGCAGCTTAGGAGTCGGGCAGTTCTTC	CASSLGVGQFF
16	TRBJ2-7	TRBV13	NA	NA	TGTGCCAGCAGCCCCGGGGACCGGTCGAGCTCCTACGAGCAGTACTTC	CASSPGDRSSSYEQYF
13	TRBJ2-1	TRBV12-3/TRBV12-4	many	NA	TGTGCCAGCATCAGGGACGTTAGCAATGAGCAGTTCTTC	CASIRDVSNEQFF
15	TRBJ2-1	TRBV5-1	NA	TRBD2	TGCGCCAGCAGCCTAGCGGGGCCCTCCTACAATGAGCAGTTCTTC	CASSLAGPSYNEQFF
14	TRBJ1-5	TRBV19	few	TRBD1	TGTGCCTCCTTACAGGGGGGTGGCAATCAGCCCCAGCATTTT	CASLQGGGNQPQHF
15	TRBJ1-6	TRBV6-2/TRBV6-3	many	NA	TGTGCCAGCAGTTCCTTGACAGCACTTAATTCACCCCTCCACTTT	CASSSLTALNSPLHF
13	TRBJ2-7	TRBV9	many	NA	TGTGCCAGCAGTCCACCCGACAACTACGAGCAGTACTTC	CASSPPDNYEQYF
15	TRBJ2-1	TRBV12-3/TRBV12-4	once	NA	TGTGCCAGCAGTTTAGTATCAGGGTTAAGAAATGAGCAGTTCTTC	CASSLVSGLRNEQFF
15	TRBJ2-7	TRBV3-1	many	NA	TGTGCCAGCAGCCAAGATTGGCGGAGCTCCTACGAGCAGTACTTC	CASSQDWRSSYEQYF
15	TRBJ2-5	TRBV4-1	few	TRBD2	TGCGCCAGCAGCCTAGCGGGAGGTATCCAAGAGACCCAGTACTTC	CASSLAGGIQETQYF
14	TRBJ1-6	TRBV27	many	NA	TGTGCCAGCAGTCCTTGGGCCGGACATTCACCCCTCCACTTT	CASSPWAGHSPLHF
15	TRBJ2-7	TRBV25-1	once	NA	TGTGCCAGCCGCGGAGGGGCAGGGAAGGCCTACGAGCAGTACTTC	CASRGGAGKAYEQYF
14	TRBJ1-6	TRBV7-9	few	NA	TGTGCCAGCAGCCCGCCAGGGGTAGATTCACCCCTCCACTTT	CASSPPGVDSPLHF